The rows below give T cell receptor beta chains drawn from one sample of a study of CD8 T cells in Susac syndrome. From the immunoSEQ multiplex PCR reads, TCRdb called clonotypes with MiXCR, one entry per CDR3 protein. The sample contains 74,000 or so distinct CDR3 sequences, 85% to 95% of which appear only once. The sample consisted of CD4+ T cells from PBMCs. The receptors were sampled from a human donor with Susac syndrome. The CDR3 runs from the conserved cysteine through the conserved F or W. Each record gives: V gene, J gene, clone size, D gene, CDR3 protein, CDR3 DNA. A D gene is named only where the DNA matches it firmly. Part of the rows lack a size; the others show once, few, many or a class for expanded clones.

TRBV7-9	TRBJ2-7	.	TRBD1	CASSPRTGGRYEQYF	TGTGCCAGCAGCCCCCGTACAGGGGGTCGGTACGAGCAGTACTTC
TRBV5-1	TRBJ1-3	.	.	CASSLAPGSGNTIYF	TGCGCCAGCAGCTTGGCCCCGGGGTCTGGAAACACCATATATTTT
TRBV7-9	TRBJ2-7	.	.	CASSSLSVSEQYF	TGTGCCAGCAGCTCGCTTTCGGTTTCCGAGCAGTACTTC
TRBV7-8	TRBJ2-7	.	.	CASSLAGEQYF	TGTGCCAGCAGCCTCGCGGGCGAGCAGTACTTC
TRBV5-1	TRBJ2-5	.	TRBD2	CASSLAGLANVQETQYF	TGCGCCAGCAGCTTGGCCGGACTAGCCAACGTCCAAGAGACCCAGTACTTC
TRBV6-5	TRBJ2-5	.	TRBD1	CASSFIGQGVRGTQYF	TGTGCCAGCAGTTTCATAGGACAGGGGGTACGCGGGACCCAGTACTTC
TRBV7-9	TRBJ2-3	.	.	CASSLGGAPTDTQYF	TGTGCCAGCAGCTTGGGGGGAGCCCCCACAGATACGCAGTATTTT
TRBV12-3/TRBV12-4	TRBJ1-5	once	.	CASSLSSGYQPQHF	TGTGCCAGCAGTTTAAGTTCAGGGTATCAGCCCCAGCATTTT
TRBV7-9	TRBJ2-7	.	.	CASSWAVGVSSYEQYF	TGTGCCAGCAGCTGGGCGGTAGGAGTTTCCTCCTACGAGCAGTACTTC
TRBV6-5	TRBJ2-1	.	TRBD2	CASTRPGLDNEQFF	TGTGCCAGCACCCGTCCGGGACTAGATAATGAGCAGTTCTTC
TRBV7-2	TRBJ2-7	.	.	CASSLRGDYEQYF	TGTGCCAGCAGCTTAAGGGGCGACTACGAGCAGTACTTC
TRBV28	TRBJ1-6	.	.	CASSLAVSRSPLHF	TGTGCCAGCAGTTTAGCGGTTTCGCGCTCACCCCTCCACTTT
TRBV29-1	TRBJ2-5	once	.	CSVETGEGRETQYF	TGCAGCGTTGAGACAGGAGAAGGGAGAGAGACCCAGTACTTC
TRBV27	TRBJ2-7	.	.	CASSPTSGRGPYEQYF	TGTGCCAGCAGCCCCACGTCGGGGCGGGGCCCCTACGAGCAGTACTTC
TRBV7-2	TRBJ2-5	.	.	CASSPGLAPETQYF	TGTGCCAGCAGCCCCGGGTTAGCCCCAGAGACCCAGTACTTC
TRBV20-1	TRBJ2-7	.	TRBD1	CSARPGTGLEQYF	TGCAGTGCTAGGCCGGGGACAGGGCTCGAGCAGTACTTC
TRBV3-1	TRBJ1-3	.	TRBD1	CASSQGTGGVSGNTIYF	TGTGCCAGCAGCCAAGGGACAGGGGGCGTCTCTGGAAACACCATATATTTT
TRBV15	TRBJ2-6	.	.	CATSRGPSEILTF	TGTGCCACCAGCAGGGGACCCTCTGAAATCCTGACTTTC
TRBV7-8	TRBJ2-1	.	TRBD2	CASTLRAGGGARNEQFF	TGTGCCAGCACCCTAAGGGCTGGCGGGGGGGCTCGGAATGAGCAGTTCTTC
TRBV20-1	TRBJ1-4	.	TRBD1	CSARYQGEGGKLFF	TGCAGTGCTAGATATCAGGGGGAAGGCGGAAAACTGTTTTTT
TRBV12-3/TRBV12-4	TRBJ1-5	.	.	CASSFGGEMKQPQHF	TGTGCCAGCAGTTTTGGCGGGGAAATGAAACAGCCCCAGCATTTT
TRBV3-1	TRBJ1-2	.	TRBD1	CASSLIASDRGSGYTF	TGTGCCAGCAGCCTAATCGCTAGTGACAGGGGGTCTGGCTACACCTTC
TRBV2	TRBJ2-6	.	.	CASKHRESGANVLTF	TGTGCCAGCAAGCACAGGGAGTCTGGGGCCAACGTCCTGACTTTC
TRBV9	TRBJ2-1	.	TRBD2	CASGAGEVYNEQFF	TGTGCCAGCGGGGCGGGAGAGGTGTACAATGAGCAGTTCTTC
TRBV15	TRBJ2-2	.	.	CATSRSTGGWRPGELFF	TGTGCCACCAGCAGATCGACTGGGGGCTGGAGGCCCGGGGAGCTGTTTTTT
TRBV6-5	TRBJ2-3	.	.	CASSYQSLGDTQYF	TGTGCCAGCAGTTACCAATCGCTCGGGGATACGCAGTATTTT
TRBV20-1	TRBJ1-1	.	TRBD1	CSARPQQGMETEAFF	TGCAGTGCTAGACCCCAACAGGGGATGGAGACTGAAGCTTTCTTT
TRBV12-3/TRBV12-4	TRBJ2-7	.	.	CASSSSRVHSYEQYF	TGTGCCAGCAGTTCCTCCCGGGTCCACTCCTACGAGCAGTACTTC